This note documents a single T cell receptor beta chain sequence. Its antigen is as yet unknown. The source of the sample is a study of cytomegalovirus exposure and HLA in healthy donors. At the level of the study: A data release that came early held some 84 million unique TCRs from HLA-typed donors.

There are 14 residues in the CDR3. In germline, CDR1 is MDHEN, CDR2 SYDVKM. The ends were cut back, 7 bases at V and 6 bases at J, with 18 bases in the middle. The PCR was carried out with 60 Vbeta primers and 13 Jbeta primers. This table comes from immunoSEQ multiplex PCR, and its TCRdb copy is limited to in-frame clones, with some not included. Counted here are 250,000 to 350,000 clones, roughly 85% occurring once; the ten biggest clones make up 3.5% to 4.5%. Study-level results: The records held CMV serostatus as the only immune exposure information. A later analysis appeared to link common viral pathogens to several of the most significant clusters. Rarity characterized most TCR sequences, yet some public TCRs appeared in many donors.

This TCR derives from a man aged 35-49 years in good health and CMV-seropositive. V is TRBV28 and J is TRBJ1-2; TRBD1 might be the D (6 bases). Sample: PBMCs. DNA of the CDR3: TGTGCCAGCACCCCCACAGGGTTCGGTAATGGCTACACCTTC. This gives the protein CASTPTGFGNGYTF.